This entry is about one T cell receptor (beta chain). The antigen remains unidentified. Sequencing was performed with immunoSEQ multiplex PCR; in TCRdb, only in-frame clones are kept and a portion is missing. The repertoire consists of 110,000 or so clones, with 70% to 90% occurring once and the leading ten covering about 4.4%. This entry is derived from a study of cytomegalovirus exposure and HLA in healthy donors. Study conclusions and caveats: In vitro experiments confirmed that a few CMV-associated chains were specific for CMV antigens. Published work reported that the classifier diagnosed cytomegalovirus status with high specificity and sensitivity.

The V end was cut by 5 bases, the J end by 0 bases, with 14 bases between. Germline V lookup: CDR1 SGHRS, CDR2 YFSETQ. The CDR3 consists of 15 residues. Sequenced: PBMCs. The chain carries TRBV5-1 and TRBJ1-1; no clear D gene. This receptor was obtained from a man aged 18 to 30 in good health and CMV-seropositive. CDR3 in amino acids: CASRIRTDLNTEAFF. The CDR3 DNA is TGCGCCAGCAGGATCCGGACGGACTTGAACACTGAAGCTTTCTTT.